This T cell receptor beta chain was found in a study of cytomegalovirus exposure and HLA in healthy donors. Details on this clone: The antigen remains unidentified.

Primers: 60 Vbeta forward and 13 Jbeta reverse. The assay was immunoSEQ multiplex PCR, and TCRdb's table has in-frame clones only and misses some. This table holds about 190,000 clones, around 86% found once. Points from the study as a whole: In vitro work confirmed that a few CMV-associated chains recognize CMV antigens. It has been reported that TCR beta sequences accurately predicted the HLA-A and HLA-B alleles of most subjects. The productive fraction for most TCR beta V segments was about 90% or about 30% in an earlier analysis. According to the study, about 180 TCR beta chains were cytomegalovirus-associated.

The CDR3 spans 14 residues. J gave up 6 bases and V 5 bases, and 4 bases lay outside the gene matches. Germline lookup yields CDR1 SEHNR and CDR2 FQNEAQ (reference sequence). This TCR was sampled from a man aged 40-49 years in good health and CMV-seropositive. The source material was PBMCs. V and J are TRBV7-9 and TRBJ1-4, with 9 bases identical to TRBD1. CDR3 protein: CASSEDRGDEKLFF. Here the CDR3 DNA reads TGTGCCAGCAGCGAGGACAGGGGTGATGAAAAACTGTTTTTT.